This TCR beta chain originates from a study of shared clonotypes between healthy human individuals. Study findings and constraints: Clonotypes shared by all four sorted-subset donors had higher generation probabilities than non-shared clonotypes. Memory subsets had estimated richness that was generally smaller than that of naive subsets. Only blood underwent sampling, and tissue repertoires likely differ.

Per the original data handling: Quality scores were absent from the junction-only immunoSEQ sequences, so filtering differed. The table came from immunoSEQ multiplex PCR; TCRdb's copy has only in-frame clones and leaves some out. D and trimming come from the DNA, and the V and J calls and clone size come from that table. The sample carries around 700,000 clones, about three quarters recorded once. As regards this clone: What it recognizes is unknown.

The specimen sequenced was memory CD4+ T cells sorted from blood. The subset denotes: CD45RA-negative fraction. The receptor was isolated from a woman aged 25 to 39 in good health.

DNA for the CDR3: TGTGCCAGTAGTGCCGACAGGGGAAGGATGGAGACCCAGTACTTC. It yields the protein CASSADRGRMETQYF. The V and J genes are TRBV19 and TRBJ2-5, with 8 bases identical to TRBD1. V dropped 5 bases and J dropped 5; count of bases not matched to a gene: 10. Germline V CDR1 and CDR2: LNHDA, SQIVND (reference sequence). The CDR3 is 15 residues long.